This T cell receptor (beta chain) came from a study of molecular identifiers for immune sequencing clone quantification listed by TCRdb under 2018. Some background on the complete study: For a replicate experiment, RNA from around 20,000 or 100,000 naive CD8 T cells was divided into five aliquots, and four of the five aliquots were sequenced. The study was a methods study using CD8 T cells to benchmark molecular-identifier clustering-based TCR repertoire sequencing (MIDCIRS) and TCR RNA copy counting. Broad study findings and their caveats: Modeling indicated approximately 3 TCR RNA copies recovered per cell, compared with roughly 10 by digital PCR, which implies a capture efficiency of around 30%. In CMV-specific effector cells, clones with more than 20 RNA copies contained over 98% of molecules, whereas in naive cells such clones contained under 1% of molecules. Without barcode sub-clustering, chimeric consensus sequences inflated TCR diversity; chimeras reached as high as 47%. Naive libraries contained spiked-in Jurkat TCR RNA (around eleven copies' worth), which is not part of the donor repertoire. Spiked-in Jurkat TCR RNA equal to a single cell's worth was reported to be detectable even within one million naive CD8 T cells. Highly expanded clone sizes could be underestimated because identical TCR molecules may share a barcode.

Libraries were constructed by PCR. Sequencing used an Illumina HiSeq 4000. Bulk TCR libraries were prepared as previously described, using TCR primers listed in Table S5. Purification of total RNA was performed with the Qiagen AllPrep DNA/RNA kit. Reads from multiple sequencing runs of the same library were pooled before analysis. The study's processing was this. Reads were retained only if an exact TCR constant sequence was present, and the retained reads were trimmed to 150 nt and grouped according to their 12-nt molecular barcodes. Reads within each barcode group were sub-clustered using a 15% Levenshtein threshold, and quality-weighted consensus sequences were constructed for each RNA molecule. Non-functional sequences were filtered out, along with any lower-count sequence sitting one edit away from another sequence. Based on fitting two negative binomial distributions, any barcode sub-cluster with under 20% of the maximum read count was discarded. The public sequencing data were trimmed at Q25 with fastp and processed into clonotypes with MiXCR by TCRdb, which kept only in-frame beta chains. All rows with the same CDR3 protein become a single entry with the most common DNA and genes. The authors' filters were not applied to this entry. Across this sample there are about 320,000 distinct CDR3 sequences, with 20% to 25% seen only once. The ten largest clones take up approximately 0.85% of the sample.

Libraries of naive CD8 T cells were built from around 20,000 to 1,000,000 sorted cells, with 10%, 30% or 50% of the purified RNA used. Naive CD8 T cells, defined as CD8+CD4-CCR7+CD45RA+, were FACS-sorted into RLT Plus buffer on a BD FACSAria II. Detection sensitivity was tested by spiking Jurkat RNA equal to roughly 9 TCR copies' worth into samples containing about 18,000-1,000,000 naive CD8 T cells. CD8 T cells were enriched with RosetteSep CD8+ T Cell Enrichment Cocktail and Ficoll-Paque, followed by ACK red cell lysis. In the case of this clonotype: Its recognized antigen is unknown. Within one base of it there is no much larger clone, and no base qualities were kept.

The germline V gene (reference sequence) gives CDR1 as SEHNR and CDR2 as FQNEAQ. V loses 1 base, J loses 9 bases, and the germline ends lie 16 bases apart. Measured from the cysteine to the phenylalanine, the CDR3 is 15 residues long. Solely the CDR3 DNA is kept, with 45 bases framed from the first base. Sequencing was carried out using naive CD8+ T cells from blood, with Jurkat cell RNA spiked in. Interpreted using the paper, the cell subset or site label stands for: FACS-sorted CD8+CD4-CCR7+CD45RA+ naive T cells. The sequence derives from a human donor in good health. Some libraries in this study had Jurkat cell RNA spiked in. The chain employs TRBV7-9 and TRBJ1-3; no confident D gene assignment can be made. The bases are TGTGCCAGCAGCTTAGTTGAACAGACCGGAGGCACCATATATTTT. Protein translation: CASSLVEQTGGTIYF.